The T cell receptor (beta chain) described here comes from a study of blood T cell repertoires in COVID-19. Libraries were prepared by immunoSEQ multiplex PCR; TCRdb keeps only in-frame clonotypes and omits some of them. The table has approximately 440,000 clones, around 90% seen once. The V gene lost 1 base and the J gene lost 8 bases, with 15 bases spanning the gap. This CDR3 region has 15 residues. Germline lookup yields CDR1 MNHEY and CDR2 SMNVEV (reference sequence). Cohorts were assigned according to the clinical history that participants reported. The source material was PBMCs or T cells enriched from blood (not recorded which). The sequence was obtained from a man between 18 and 35 years old who had recovered from COVID-19. This sequence joins TRBV27 and TRBJ2-1; a possible D gene is TRBD2 (6 bases). The CDR3 nucleotides are TGTGCCAGCAGTTTATGGGGCGGGATGGGGTATGAGCAGTTCTTC. Translation: CASSLWGGMGYEQFF.